This entry lists 5 T cell receptor beta chains sequenced from one sample in a study of shared clonotypes between healthy human individuals. Profiled with immunoSEQ multiplex PCR; TCRdb holds only in-frame clones, not every one. The repertoire includes hundreds of thousands of clones, roughly 78% of them detected once, and approximately 1.8% sits in the top ten. The specimen was memory CD4+ T cells sorted from blood. Subset noted: CD45RA-negative fraction. The source of these receptors is a woman aged 25 to 39 in good health.

Details on this clone: This may arise from a read error, as a much more abundant clone is one base away. Other DNA sequences of this sample code for an identical CDR3. The chain is built from TRBV5-1 and TRBJ2-1; 8 bases agree with TRBD2. Trimming cost V 2 bases and J 1 base; bases outside gene matches: 2. There are 15 residues in the CDR3. The V gene's germline CDR1 is SGHRS and CDR2 YFSETQ. The CDR3 protein is CASSLTSGSYNEQFF. The CDR3 nucleotides are TGCGCCAGCAGCTTAACTAGCGGTTCCTACAATGAGCAGTTCTTC.

The gene calls are TRBV5-1 and TRBJ1-1, with D possibly TRBD1 on 6 matching bases. Trimming pared 2 bases from V and 4 bases from J, leaving 15 bases between. The germline gives CDR1 SGHRS, CDR2 YFSETQ. The CDR3 extends over 15 amino acids. CDR3 bases: TGCGCCAGCAGCTTCCAAGGGGGGCAGATCACTGAAGCTTTCTTT. This encodes CASSFQGGQITEAFF.

V is TRBV28 and J is TRBJ1-4, with 9 bases that match TRBD1. Trimming cost V 6 bases and J 8 bases; bases outside gene matches: 10. CDR1 is MDHEN, CDR2 SYDVKM, per germline. The CDR3 consists of 15 residues. DNA for the CDR3: TGTGCCAGCAGAACCCCGGGACAGGGACCCGAAAAACTGTTTTTT. Protein sequence: CASRTPGQGPEKLFF.

The chain uses TRBV2 and TRBJ2-7; 11 bases are a match to TRBD1. CDR1 SNHLY and CDR2 FYNNEI come from the germline V gene. V lost 7 bases, J lost 6 bases, and 8 bases stayed unmatched. This CDR3 is 14 amino acids long. The CDR3 coding sequence is TGTGCCAGCACCGCCGGGACAGGGGGTAGCGAGCAGTACTTC. This gives the protein CASTAGTGGSEQYF.

This chain links TRBV5-4 with TRBJ1-1; 7 nucleotides line up with TRBD1. This CDR3 contains 14 residues. Germline loops: CDR1 SGHNT, CDR2 YYREEE (reference sequence). J lost 3 bases, V lost 4 bases, and 6 bases had no gene match. CDR3 residues: CASSLGQSDTEAFF. The CDR3, as DNA: TGTGCCAGCAGCCTGGGACAGTCGGACACTGAAGCTTTCTTT.